This is a list of T cell receptor beta chains from one sample in a study of PD-L1 blockade in urothelial cancer. TCRdb's copy holds only in-frame clones and misses some; the assay was immunoSEQ multiplex PCR. Of about 46,000 clones detected, approximately 85% appear once; the ten largest clones hold approximately 2%. This specimen consisted of PBMCs, obtained around atezolizumab (anti-PD-L1) treatment. The source of these receptors is a man over 45 with urothelial cancer. Each CDR3 is given with its conserved first and last residue. The D gene is left open where the match is weak. The size field is filled for only some rows; it gives once, few, many or a size class.

-,TRBJ2-1,-,TRBV19,CASSIFGVQGQFF,TGTGCCAGTAGTATATTTGGGGTCCAGGGCCAGTTCTTC
-,TRBJ2-2,-,TRBV19,CASSYRQATSNTGELFF,TGTGCCAGTAGTTACCGACAGGCCACATCGAACACCGGGGAGCTGTTTTTT
TRBD1,TRBJ2-7,-,TRBV28,CATIGQASYEQYF,TGTGCCACAATAGGACAGGCATCCTACGAGCAGTACTTC
-,TRBJ1-2,-,TRBV11-2,CASSSRLPPRGYGYTF,TGTGCCAGCAGCTCCCGACTCCCTCCTAGGGGCTATGGCTACACCTTC
TRBD1,TRBJ2-5,-,TRBV5-8,CASSPGTGVQETQYF,TGTGCCAGCAGTCCAGGGACAGGGGTACAAGAGACCCAGTACTTC
TRBD1,TRBJ1-6,-,TRBV30,CAWSGQGNSPLHF,TGTGCCTGGAGTGGACAGGGGAATTCACCCCTCCACTTT
-,TRBJ2-7,once,TRBV5-1,CASSLGSGQTIYEQYF,TGCGCCAGCAGCTTGGGTTCAGGACAGACAATCTACGAGCAGTACTTC
TRBD2,TRBJ2-1,medium-sized,TRBV28,CASSPRGSGTGSYNEQFF,TGTGCCAGCAGTCCCAGGGGTAGCGGGACCGGCTCCTACAATGAGCAGTTCTTC
TRBD2,TRBJ2-3,once,TRBV19,CASKEAGRTDTQYF,TGTGCCAGTAAAGAAGCGGGGCGCACAGATACGCAGTATTTT
TRBD1,TRBJ2-3,-,TRBV6-5,CASRDRGVGTDTQYF,TGTGCCAGCAGGGACAGGGGCGTAGGCACAGATACGCAGTATTTT
TRBD1,TRBJ1-4,once,TRBV7-9,CASGQGREKLFF,TGTGCCAGCGGACAGGGGAGGGAAAAACTGTTTTTT
TRBD1,TRBJ1-2,-,TRBV7-2,CASSDRTGDYGYTF,TGTGCCAGCAGCGACCGGACAGGGGACTATGGCTACACCTTC
-,TRBJ2-1,-,TRBV11-3,CASSFAPTVGNEQFF,TGTGCCAGCAGCTTTGCCCCGACAGTGGGCAATGAGCAGTTCTTC
-,TRBJ1-1,-,TRBV21-1,CASSKGERGTGRRVNGTEAFF,TGTGCCAGCAGCAAGGGGGAGAGGGGGACAGGGCGAAGAGTAAACGGCACTGAAGCTTTCTTT
TRBD1,TRBJ1-2,-,TRBV27,CASSLQRQGGYGYTF,TGTGCCAGCAGTTTACAACGGCAGGGGGGCTATGGCTACACCTTC
-,TRBJ1-1,once,TRBV30,CAWSVMGGTEAFF,TGTGCCTGGAGTGTCATGGGGGGCACTGAAGCTTTCTTT
-,TRBJ2-5,-,TRBV15,CATSREGAGGLETQYF,TGTGCCACCAGCAGAGAAGGCGCCGGGGGGCTAGAGACCCAGTACTTC
-,TRBJ1-1,-,TRBV7-2,CASSLYAGQVTEAFF,TGTGCCAGCAGCTTATACGCAGGCCAGGTCACTGAAGCTTTCTTT
TRBD1,TRBJ2-1,-,TRBV4-1,CASSQGGQHYNEQFF,TGCGCCAGCAGCCAAGGGGGACAGCATTACAATGAGCAGTTCTTC
TRBD1,TRBJ1-2,-,TRBV29-1,CSIRDRDYGYTF,TGCAGCATACGGGACAGGGACTATGGCTACACCTTC
TRBD2,TRBJ2-2,-,TRBV6-5,CASSQRGGRTGELFF,TGTGCCAGCAGCCAACGCGGGGGGCGCACCGGGGAGCTGTTTTTT
TRBD2,TRBJ2-7,few,TRBV18,CASRPLAGGSYEQYF,TGTGCCAGCCGTCCCCTAGCGGGGGGCTCCTACGAGCAGTACTTC
-,TRBJ1-2,-,TRBV6-1,CASSTGEGRNGYTF,TGTGCCAGCAGTACCGGGGAGGGGCGAAATGGCTACACCTTC
-,TRBJ1-2,-,TRBV9,CASSPLGGYGYTF,TGTGCCAGCAGTCCCTTGGGGGGCTATGGCTACACCTTC
TRBD1,TRBJ2-2,-,TRBV5-1,CASSLGGTGPRAGELFF,TGCGCCAGCAGCTTGGGGGGGACAGGACCAAGGGCCGGGGAGCTGTTTTTT
-,TRBJ2-7,-,TRBV13,CASSLRADPYEQYF,TGTGCCAGCAGCTTGCGAGCGGACCCCTACGAGCAGTACTTC
-,TRBJ2-3,-,TRBV7-9,CASSPRRGSRDTQYF,TGTGCCAGCAGTCCTCGTAGGGGGTCCAGAGATACGCAGTATTTT
TRBD2,TRBJ2-3,-,TRBV5-1,CASSLVGGAGTDTQYF,TGCGCCAGCAGCTTGGTCGGGGGGGCCGGCACAGATACGCAGTATTTT
-,TRBJ2-7,-,TRBV4-1,CASSQDPLAAASYEQYF,TGCGCCAGCAGCCAAGACCCCCTTGCGGCGGCCTCCTACGAGCAGTACTTC
-,TRBJ1-5,-,TRBV6-1,CASSTQVIGQPQHF,TGTGCCAGCAGTACACAGGTAATTGGACAGCCCCAGCATTTT
-,TRBJ2-3,-,TRBV9,CASSVGPGGTDTQYF,TGTGCCAGCAGCGTAGGGCCAGGGGGCACAGATACGCAGTATTTT
-,TRBJ1-1,-,TRBV18,CASSSNREGLNTEAFF,TGTGCCAGCTCATCAAATAGGGAGGGGTTGAACACTGAAGCTTTCTTT
-,TRBJ1-2,-,TRBV5-1,CASSLGEYGYTF,TGCGCCAGCAGCTTGGGAGAGTATGGCTACACCTTC
-,TRBJ1-5,-,TRBV7-2,CASSLATASGPQHF,TGTGCCAGCAGCTTAGCCACAGCATCCGGGCCCCAGCATTTT
-,TRBJ1-4,-,TRBV5-1,CASSLVQGTNEKLFF,TGCGCCAGCAGCTTGGTGCAGGGAACAAATGAAAAACTGTTTTTT
TRBD2,TRBJ2-7,-,TRBV5-6,CASSLRTSGSWYEQYF,TGTGCCAGCAGCTTGAGAACTAGCGGGAGTTGGTACGAGCAGTACTTC
-,TRBJ2-7,-,TRBV5-4,CASSGSRGSRREQYF,TGTGCCAGCAGCGGAAGCCGGGGTTCAAGGAGGGAGCAGTACTTC
TRBD2,TRBJ2-7,once,TRBV9,CASSVADTSGYEQYF,TGTGCCAGCAGCGTAGCCGATACTAGCGGCTACGAGCAGTACTTC
-,TRBJ2-7,few,TRBV19,CASKGLKEQYF,TGTGCCAGTAAGGGGCTAAAGGAGCAGTACTTC
-,TRBJ2-5,-,TRBV5-4,CASSQRSTQETQYF,TGTGCCAGCAGCCAGCGGAGTACCCAAGAGACCCAGTACTTC
-,TRBJ2-1,-,TRBV4-3,CASSQDNPFGEQFF,TGCGCCAGCAGCCAAGATAACCCCTTCGGTGAGCAGTTCTTC
TRBD2,TRBJ2-2,-,TRBV19,CASSIILALHLSSGPLNTGELFF,TGTGCCAGTAGTATCATTCTAGCCCTTCACCTTTCTAGCGGGCCCTTGAACACCGGGGAGCTGTTTTTT
TRBD2,TRBJ2-1,few,TRBV2,CASSDPRTSGGDDNEQFF,TGTGCCAGCAGTGATCCCCGGACTAGCGGGGGGGATGACAATGAGCAGTTCTTC
TRBD1,TRBJ1-2,-,TRBV27,CASSLSGDRGILSYTF,TGTGCCAGCAGTTTATCAGGGGACAGGGGGATCTTGAGCTACACCTTC
TRBD2,TRBJ2-1,-,TRBV9,CASAGTSLSSYNEQFF,TGTGCCAGCGCCGGGACTAGCCTCAGCTCCTACAATGAGCAGTTCTTC
-,TRBJ1-2,-,TRBV21-1,CASSRRDRANYGYTF,TGTGCCAGCAGCCGCCGGGACAGAGCTAACTATGGCTACACCTTC
-,TRBJ2-1,-,TRBV27,CASSTGQLGSYNEQFF,TGTGCCAGCAGTACGGGACAACTGGGCTCCTACAATGAGCAGTTCTTC
-,TRBJ1-1,once,TRBV5-1,CASSSPGRTEAFF,TGCGCCAGCAGCTCCCCCGGTAGAACTGAAGCTTTCTTT
-,TRBJ1-5,-,TRBV6-5,CASSPYSNQPQHF,TGTGCCAGCAGCCCTTATAGCAATCAGCCCCAGCATTTT
-,TRBJ1-1,-,TRBV4-2,CASSQDARGGSSEAFF,TGTGCCAGCAGCCAAGATGCTCGCGGGGGCAGCTCTGAAGCTTTCTTT
-,TRBJ2-1,once,TRBV27,CASSPNRVRNGEQFF,TGTGCCAGCAGTCCAAACAGGGTAAGGAACGGTGAGCAGTTCTTC
-,TRBJ2-5,once,TRBV2,CASREQGRKTQYF,TGTGCCAGCAGGGAACAGGGTCGGAAGACCCAGTACTTC
-,TRBJ2-2,-,TRBV6-6,CASSLDRSQGTGELFF,TGTGCCAGCAGTCTGGACAGAAGCCAGGGAACCGGGGAGCTGTTTTTT
TRBD2,TRBJ2-7,-,TRBV9,CASSEGTTLAGIYEQYF,TGTGCCAGCAGCGAGGGCACAACTCTAGCGGGGATTTACGAGCAGTACTTC
TRBD1,TRBJ1-2,-,TRBV19,CASSQTGQGVDYGYTF,TGTGCCAGTAGTCAAACGGGACAGGGGGTCGACTATGGCTACACCTTC
-,TRBJ1-1,large,TRBV5-6,CASSADSEAFF,TGTGCCAGCAGCGCAGACTCTGAAGCTTTCTTT
TRBD1,TRBJ2-7,-,TRBV2,CASSEAQKTHRGYEQYF,TGTGCCAGCAGTGAAGCCCAAAAGACTCACAGGGGCTACGAGCAGTACTTC
-,TRBJ2-7,-,TRBV28,CASRVEYEQYF,TGTGCCAGCAGAGTCGAGTACGAGCAGTACTTC